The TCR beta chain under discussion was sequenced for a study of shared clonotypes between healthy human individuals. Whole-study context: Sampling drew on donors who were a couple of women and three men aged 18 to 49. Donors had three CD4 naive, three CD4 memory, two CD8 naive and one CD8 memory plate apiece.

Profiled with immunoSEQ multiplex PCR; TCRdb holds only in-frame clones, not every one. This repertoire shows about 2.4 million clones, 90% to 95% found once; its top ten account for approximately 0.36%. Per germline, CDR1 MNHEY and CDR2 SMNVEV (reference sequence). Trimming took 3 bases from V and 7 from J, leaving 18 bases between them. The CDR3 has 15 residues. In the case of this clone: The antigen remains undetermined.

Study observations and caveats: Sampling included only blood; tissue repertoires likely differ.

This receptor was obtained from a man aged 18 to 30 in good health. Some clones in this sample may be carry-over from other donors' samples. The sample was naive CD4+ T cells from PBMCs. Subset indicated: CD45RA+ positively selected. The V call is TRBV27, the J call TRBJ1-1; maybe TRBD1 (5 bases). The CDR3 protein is CASSFIGLGEVEAFF. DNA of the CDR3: TGTGCCAGCAGTTTTATTGGTCTGGGGGAGGTTGAAGCTTTCTTT.